This entry concerns a single T cell receptor (beta chain). TCRdb used MiXCR to reprocess the RACE reads, holding one entry per CDR3 protein. The table shows 87,000 or so distinct CDR3 sequences, with nearly 10% occurring only once. This entry is derived from a study of human T cells and chemical hapten exposure. Time point: pre-sensitization, week 0. Treatment in this sample: therapeutic diphenylcyclopropenone sensitization with weekly scalp DPC. Source: whole blood, taken in connection with sensitization to the hapten diphenylcyclopropenone (DPC). The sequence was obtained from a woman aged 40-49 years with alopecia areata. Some clones in this sample may be carry-over from other donors' samples.

The DNA of the CDR3 is TGTGCCAGCACCCGGGACAGGGTGGATGGCTACACCTTC. It codes for CASTRDRVDGYTF. The J gene is TRBJ1-2, the V gene TRBV6-1; 9 nucleotides align to TRBD1. V lost 7 bases, J lost 6 bases, and 6 bases stayed unmatched. CDR1 is MNHNS, CDR2 SASEGT, per germline. This CDR3 contains 13 residues.